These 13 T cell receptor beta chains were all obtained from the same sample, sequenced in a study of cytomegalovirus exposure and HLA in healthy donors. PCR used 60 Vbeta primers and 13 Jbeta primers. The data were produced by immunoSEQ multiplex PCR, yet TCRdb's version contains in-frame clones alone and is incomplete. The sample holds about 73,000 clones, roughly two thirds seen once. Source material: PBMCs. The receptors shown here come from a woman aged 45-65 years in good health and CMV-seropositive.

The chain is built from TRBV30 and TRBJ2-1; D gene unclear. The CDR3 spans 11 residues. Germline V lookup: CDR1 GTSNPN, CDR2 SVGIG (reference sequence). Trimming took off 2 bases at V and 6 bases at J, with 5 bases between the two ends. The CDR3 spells CAWSWANEQFF. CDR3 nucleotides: TGTGCCTGGAGTTGGGCCAATGAGCAGTTCTTC.

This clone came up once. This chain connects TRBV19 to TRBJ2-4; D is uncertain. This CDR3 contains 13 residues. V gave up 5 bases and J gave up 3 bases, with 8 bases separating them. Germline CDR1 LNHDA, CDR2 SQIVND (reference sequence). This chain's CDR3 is CASSPQDKNIQYF. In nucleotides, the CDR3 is TGTGCCAGTAGTCCCCAGGACAAAAACATTCAGTACTTC. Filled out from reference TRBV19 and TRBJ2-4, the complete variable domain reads DGGITQSPKYLFRKEGQNVTLSCEQNLNHDAMYWYRQDPGQGLRLIYYSQIVNDFQKGDIAEGYSVSREKKESFPLTVTSAQKNPTAFYLCASSPQDKNIQYFGAGTRLSVL.

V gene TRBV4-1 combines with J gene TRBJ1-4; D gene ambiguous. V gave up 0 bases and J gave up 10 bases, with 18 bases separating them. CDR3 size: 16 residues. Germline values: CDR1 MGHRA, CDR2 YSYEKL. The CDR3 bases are TGCGCCAGCAGCCAAGATGAGGGAGGGAGTGGGCGAAAACTGTTTTTT. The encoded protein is CASSQDEGGSGRKLFF.

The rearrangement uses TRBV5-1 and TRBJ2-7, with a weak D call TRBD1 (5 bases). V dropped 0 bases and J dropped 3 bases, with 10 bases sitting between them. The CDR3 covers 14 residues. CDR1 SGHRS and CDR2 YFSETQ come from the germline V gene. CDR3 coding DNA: TGCGCCAGCAGCTTGGATAGGGGTTACTACGAGCAGTACTTC. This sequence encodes CASSLDRGYYEQYF.

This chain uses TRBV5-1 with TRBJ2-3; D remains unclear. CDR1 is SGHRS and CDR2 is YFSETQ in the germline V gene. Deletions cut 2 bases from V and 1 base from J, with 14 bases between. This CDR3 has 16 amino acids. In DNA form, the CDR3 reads TGCGCCAGCAGCTTATTCTCGGAGCGCGGCACAGATACGCAGTATTTT. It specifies CASSLFSERGTDTQYF.

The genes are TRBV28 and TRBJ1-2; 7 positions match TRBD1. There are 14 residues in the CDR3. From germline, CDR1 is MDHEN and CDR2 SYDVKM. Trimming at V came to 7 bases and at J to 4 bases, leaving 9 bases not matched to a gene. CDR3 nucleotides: TGTGCCAGCACGCGAGGGGGCACGGGCTATGGCTACACCTTC. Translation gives CASTRGGTGYGYTF.

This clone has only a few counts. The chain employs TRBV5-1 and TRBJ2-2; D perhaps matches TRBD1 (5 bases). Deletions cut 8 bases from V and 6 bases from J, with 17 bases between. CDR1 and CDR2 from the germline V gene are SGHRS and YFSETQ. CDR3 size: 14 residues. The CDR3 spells CASILDSTSGELFF. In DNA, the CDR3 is TGCGCCAGTATCTTAGACAGTACGTCCGGGGAGCTGTTTTTT.

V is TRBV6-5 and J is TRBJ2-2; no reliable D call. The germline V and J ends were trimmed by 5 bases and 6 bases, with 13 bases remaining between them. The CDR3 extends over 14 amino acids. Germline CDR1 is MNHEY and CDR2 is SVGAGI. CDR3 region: CASSEVSSAGELFF. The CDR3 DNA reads TGTGCCAGCAGTGAAGTTTCCAGCGCCGGGGAGCTGTTTTTT.

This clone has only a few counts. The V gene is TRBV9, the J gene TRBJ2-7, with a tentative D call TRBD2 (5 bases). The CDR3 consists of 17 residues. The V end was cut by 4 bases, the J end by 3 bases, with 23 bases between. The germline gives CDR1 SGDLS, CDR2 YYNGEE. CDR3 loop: CASSPRYMQEVGYEQYV. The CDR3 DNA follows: TGTGCCAGCAGCCCCCGTTACATGCAGGAGGTAGGCTACGAGCAGTACGTC.

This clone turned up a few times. The CDR3, as DNA: TGTGCCAGCAGTGAAGCGGAAGGGGGGGGCTCCCGGTGGGAGACCCAGTACTTC. It specifies CASSEAEGGGSRWETQYF. The chain has TRBV6-1 and TRBJ2-5; the D gene is possibly TRBD2 (7 bases). From germline, CDR1 is MNHNS and CDR2 SASEGT. The CDR3 runs to 18 residues. Trimming left V 0 bases short and J 5 bases short, with 22 bases between.

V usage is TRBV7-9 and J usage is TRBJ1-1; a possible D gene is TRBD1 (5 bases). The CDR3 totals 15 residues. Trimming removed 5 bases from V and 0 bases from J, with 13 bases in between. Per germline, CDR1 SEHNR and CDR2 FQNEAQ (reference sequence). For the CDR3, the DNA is TGTGCCAGCAGCATCACGGGGGGGTTGAACACTGAAGCTTTCTTT. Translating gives CASSITGGLNTEAFF.

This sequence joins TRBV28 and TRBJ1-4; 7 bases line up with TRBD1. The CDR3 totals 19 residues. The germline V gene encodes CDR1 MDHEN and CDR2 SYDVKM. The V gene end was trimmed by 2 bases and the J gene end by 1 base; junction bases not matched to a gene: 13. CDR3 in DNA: TGTGCCAGCAGTTTAAGGGGACAGCCACCTAGGGAAACTAATGAAAAACTGTTTTTT. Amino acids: CASSLRGQPPRETNEKLFF.

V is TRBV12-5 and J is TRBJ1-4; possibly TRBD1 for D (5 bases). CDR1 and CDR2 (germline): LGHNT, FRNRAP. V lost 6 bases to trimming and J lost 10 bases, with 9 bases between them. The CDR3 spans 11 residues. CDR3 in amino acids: CASGPGGKLFF. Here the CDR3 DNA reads TGTGCTAGTGGCCCGGGGGGAAAACTGTTTTTT.